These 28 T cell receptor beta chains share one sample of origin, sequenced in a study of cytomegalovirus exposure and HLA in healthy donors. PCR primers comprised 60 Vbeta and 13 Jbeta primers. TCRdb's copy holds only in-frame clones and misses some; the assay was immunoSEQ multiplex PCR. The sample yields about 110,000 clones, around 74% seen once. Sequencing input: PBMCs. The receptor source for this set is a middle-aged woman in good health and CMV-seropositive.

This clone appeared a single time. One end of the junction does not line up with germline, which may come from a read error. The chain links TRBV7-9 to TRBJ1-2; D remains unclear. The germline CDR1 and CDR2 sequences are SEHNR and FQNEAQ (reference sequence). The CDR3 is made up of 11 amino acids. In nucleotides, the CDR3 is TGTTCCAGCAGCCTCCGGGATGGCTACACCTTC. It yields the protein CSSSLRDGYTF.

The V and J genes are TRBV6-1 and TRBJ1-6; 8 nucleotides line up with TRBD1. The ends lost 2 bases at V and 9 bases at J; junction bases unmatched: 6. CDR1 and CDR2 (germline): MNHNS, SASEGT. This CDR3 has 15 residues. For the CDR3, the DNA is TGTGCCAGCAGTGAACCTCAGGGGGCAGGTTCACCCCTCCACTTT. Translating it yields CASSEPQGAGSPLHF.

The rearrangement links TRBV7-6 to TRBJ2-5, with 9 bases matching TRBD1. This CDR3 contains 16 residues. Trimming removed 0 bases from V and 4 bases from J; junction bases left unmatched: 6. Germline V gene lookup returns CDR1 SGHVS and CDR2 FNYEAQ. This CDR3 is CASSLALTGGVETQYF. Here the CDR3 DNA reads TGTGCCAGCAGCTTAGCGCTTACAGGGGGCGTAGAGACCCAGTACTTC.

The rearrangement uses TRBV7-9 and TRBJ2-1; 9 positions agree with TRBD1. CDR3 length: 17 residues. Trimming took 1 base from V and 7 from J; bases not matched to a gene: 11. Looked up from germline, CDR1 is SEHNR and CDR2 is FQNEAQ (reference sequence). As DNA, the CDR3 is TGTGCCAGCAGCTTAGGGTTGGGGTGGACAGGGGTTAATGAGCAGTTCTTC. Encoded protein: CASSLGLGWTGVNEQFF.

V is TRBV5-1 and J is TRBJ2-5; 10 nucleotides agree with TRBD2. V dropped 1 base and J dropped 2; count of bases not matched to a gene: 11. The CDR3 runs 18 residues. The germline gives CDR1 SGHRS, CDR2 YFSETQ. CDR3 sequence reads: CASSLFIMASGGQETQYF. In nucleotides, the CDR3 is TGCGCCAGCAGCTTGTTCATCATGGCTAGCGGGGGACAAGAGACCCAGTACTTC.

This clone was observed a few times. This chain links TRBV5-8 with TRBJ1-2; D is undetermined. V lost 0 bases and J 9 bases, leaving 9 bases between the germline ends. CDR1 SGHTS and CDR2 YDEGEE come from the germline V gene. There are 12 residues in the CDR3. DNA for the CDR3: TGTGCCAGCAGCTTGGATCACACAAGCTACACCTTC. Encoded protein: CASSLDHTSYTF.

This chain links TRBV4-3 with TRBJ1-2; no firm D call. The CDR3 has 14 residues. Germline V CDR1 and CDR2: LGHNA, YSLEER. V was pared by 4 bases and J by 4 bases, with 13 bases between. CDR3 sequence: CASSRLGGGYGYTF. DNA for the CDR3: TGCGCCAGCAGCCGGCTCGGCGGCGGCTATGGCTACACCTTC.

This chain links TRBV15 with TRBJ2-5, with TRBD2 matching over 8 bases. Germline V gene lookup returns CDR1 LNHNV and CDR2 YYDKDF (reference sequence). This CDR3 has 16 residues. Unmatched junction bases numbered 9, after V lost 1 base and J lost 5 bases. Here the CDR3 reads CATSRVVSGIGETQYF. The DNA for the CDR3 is TGTGCCACCAGCAGAGTGGTTAGCGGGATCGGGGAGACCCAGTACTTC. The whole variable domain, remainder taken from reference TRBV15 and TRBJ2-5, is DAMVIQNPRYQVTQFGKPVTLSCSQTLNHNVMYWYQQKSSQAPKLLFHYYDKDFNNEADTPDNFQSRRPNTSFCFLDIRSPGLGDTAMYLCATSRVVSGIGETQYFGPGTRLLVL.

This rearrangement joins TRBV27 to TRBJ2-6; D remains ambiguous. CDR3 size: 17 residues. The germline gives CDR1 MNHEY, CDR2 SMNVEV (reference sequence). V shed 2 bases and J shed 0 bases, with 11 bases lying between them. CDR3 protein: CASSLLSDNSGANVLTF. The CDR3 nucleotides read TGTGCCAGCAGTTTACTCTCCGACAACTCTGGGGCCAACGTCCTGACTTTC. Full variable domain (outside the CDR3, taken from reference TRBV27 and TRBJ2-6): EAQVTQNPRYLITVTGKKLTVTCSQNMNHEYMSWYRQDPGLGLRQIYYSMNVEVTDKGDVPEGYKVSRKEKRNFPLILESPSPNQTSLYFCASSLLSDNSGANVLTFGAGSRLTVL.

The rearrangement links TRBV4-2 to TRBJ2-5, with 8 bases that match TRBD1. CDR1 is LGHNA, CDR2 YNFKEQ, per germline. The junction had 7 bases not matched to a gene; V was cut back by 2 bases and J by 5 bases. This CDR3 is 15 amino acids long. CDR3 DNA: TGTGCCAGCAGCCAAAAGGACAGGGTGGCGGAGACCCAGTACTTC. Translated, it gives CASSQKDRVAETQYF.

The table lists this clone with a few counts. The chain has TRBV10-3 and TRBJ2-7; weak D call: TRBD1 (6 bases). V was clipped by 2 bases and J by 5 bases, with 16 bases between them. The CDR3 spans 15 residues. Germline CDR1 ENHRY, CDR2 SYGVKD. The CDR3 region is CAISEAAQGANEQYF. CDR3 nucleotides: TGTGCCATCAGTGAGGCAGCACAGGGCGCGAACGAGCAGTACTTC.

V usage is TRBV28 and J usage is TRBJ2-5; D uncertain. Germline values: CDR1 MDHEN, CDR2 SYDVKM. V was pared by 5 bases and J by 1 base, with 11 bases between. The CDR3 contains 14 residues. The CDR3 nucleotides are TGTGCCAGCAGTGCCCGTTTGAGCCAAGAGACCCAGTACTTC. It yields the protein CASSARLSQETQYF. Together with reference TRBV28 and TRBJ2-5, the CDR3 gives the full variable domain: DVKVTQSSRYLVKRTGEKVFLECVQDMDHENMFWYRQDPGLGLRLIYFSYDVKMKEKGDIPEGYSVSREKKERFSLILESASTNQTSMYLCASSARLSQETQYFGPGTRLLVL.

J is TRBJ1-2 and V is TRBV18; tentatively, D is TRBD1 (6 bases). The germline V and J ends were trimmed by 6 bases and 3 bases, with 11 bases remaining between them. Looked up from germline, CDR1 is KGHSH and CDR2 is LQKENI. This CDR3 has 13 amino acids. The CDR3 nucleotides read TGTGCCAGCTCTCCTAGACAGGACTATGGCTACACCTTC. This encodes CASSPRQDYGYTF.

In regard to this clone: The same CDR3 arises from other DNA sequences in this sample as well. The CDR3 is CASSPQGVRLQETQYF. In DNA, the CDR3 is TGCGCCAGCAGTCCACAGGGGGTGCGTCTCCAAGAGACCCAGTACTTC. The rearrangement joins TRBV5-1 to TRBJ2-5; 8 positions match TRBD1. Per the germline V gene, CDR1 is SGHRS and CDR2 is YFSETQ. With V trimmed by 5 bases and J by 1 base, 10 bases remained unmatched. The CDR3 runs to 16 residues.

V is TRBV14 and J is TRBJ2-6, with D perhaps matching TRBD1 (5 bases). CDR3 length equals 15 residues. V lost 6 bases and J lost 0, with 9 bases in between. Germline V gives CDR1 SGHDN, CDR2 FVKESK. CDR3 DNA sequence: TGTGCCAGCAGTGGACACCCCTCTGGGGCCAACGTCCTGACTTTC. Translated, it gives CASSGHPSGANVLTF.

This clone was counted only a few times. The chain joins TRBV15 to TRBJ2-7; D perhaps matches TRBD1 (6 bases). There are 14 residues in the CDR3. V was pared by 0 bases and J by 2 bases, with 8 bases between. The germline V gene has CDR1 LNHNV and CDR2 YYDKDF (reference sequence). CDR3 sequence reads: CATSRESGAYEQYF. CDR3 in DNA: TGTGCCACCAGCAGAGAGTCAGGGGCCTACGAGCAGTACTTC.

CDR3 region: CASSFSPQETQYF. Here the CDR3 DNA reads TGCGCCAGCAGCTTTAGCCCCCAAGAGACCCAGTACTTC. The rearrangement links TRBV5-1 to TRBJ2-5; the D is unclear. Trimming stripped 2 bases from V and 1 base from J, with 6 bases between. The CDR3 is made up of 13 amino acids. Germline loops: CDR1 SGHRS, CDR2 YFSETQ.

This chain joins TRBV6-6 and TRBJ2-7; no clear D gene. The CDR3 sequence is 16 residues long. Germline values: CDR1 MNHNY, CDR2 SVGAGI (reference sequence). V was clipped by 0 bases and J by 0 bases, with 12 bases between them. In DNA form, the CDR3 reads TGTGCCAGCAGTTACTCGTCTCCCAGGTTCTCCTACGAGCAGTACTTC. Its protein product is CASSYSSPRFSYEQYF.

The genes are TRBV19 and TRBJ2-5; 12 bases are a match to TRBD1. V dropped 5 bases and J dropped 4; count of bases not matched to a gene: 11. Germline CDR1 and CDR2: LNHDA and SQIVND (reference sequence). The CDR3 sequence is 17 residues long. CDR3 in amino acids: CASSLGSGTGGRETQYF. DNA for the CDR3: TGTGCCAGTAGTCTAGGCTCCGGGACAGGGGGCAGAGAGACCCAGTACTTC.

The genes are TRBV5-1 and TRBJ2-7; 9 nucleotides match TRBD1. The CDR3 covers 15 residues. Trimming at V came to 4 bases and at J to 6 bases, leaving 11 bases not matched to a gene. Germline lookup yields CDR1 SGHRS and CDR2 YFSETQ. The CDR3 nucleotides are TGCGCCAGCAGCCCAGGGACAGGGACTTTTTTCGAGCAGTACTTC. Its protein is CASSPGTGTFFEQYF.

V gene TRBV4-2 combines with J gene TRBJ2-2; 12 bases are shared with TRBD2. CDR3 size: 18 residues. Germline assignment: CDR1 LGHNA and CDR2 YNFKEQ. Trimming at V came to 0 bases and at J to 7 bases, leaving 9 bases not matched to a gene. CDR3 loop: CASSQEAGTSGPLGELFF. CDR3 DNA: TGTGCCAGCAGCCAAGAGGCTGGGACTAGCGGGCCGCTCGGGGAGCTGTTTTTT.

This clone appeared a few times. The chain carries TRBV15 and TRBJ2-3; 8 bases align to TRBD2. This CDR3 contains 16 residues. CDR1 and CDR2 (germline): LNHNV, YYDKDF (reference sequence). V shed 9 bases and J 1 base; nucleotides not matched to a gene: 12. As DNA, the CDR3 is TGTGCCACGCGCGCCCGGCGGCGGGAGGGCACAGATACGCAGTATTTT. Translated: CATRARRREGTDTQYF.

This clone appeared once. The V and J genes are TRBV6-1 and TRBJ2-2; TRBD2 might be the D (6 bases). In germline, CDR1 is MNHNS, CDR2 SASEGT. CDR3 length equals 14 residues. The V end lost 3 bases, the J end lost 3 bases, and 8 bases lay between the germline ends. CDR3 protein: CASSDRGYTGELFF. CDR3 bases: TGTGCCAGCAGTGATCGGGGGTACACCGGGGAGCTGTTTTTT.

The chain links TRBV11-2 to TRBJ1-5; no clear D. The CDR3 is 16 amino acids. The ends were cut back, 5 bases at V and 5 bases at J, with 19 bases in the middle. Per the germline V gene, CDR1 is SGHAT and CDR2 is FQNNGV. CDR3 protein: CASSATSPRRDQPQHF. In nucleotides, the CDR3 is TGTGCCAGCAGCGCCACCTCACCCAGGAGGGATCAGCCCCAGCATTTT.

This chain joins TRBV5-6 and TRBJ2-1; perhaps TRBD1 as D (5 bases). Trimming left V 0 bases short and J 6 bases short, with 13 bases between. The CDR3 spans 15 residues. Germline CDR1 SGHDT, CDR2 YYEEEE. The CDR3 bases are TGTGCCAGCAGCTTGGACCAGGGTGGATTCAATGAGCAGTTCTTC. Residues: CASSLDQGGFNEQFF.

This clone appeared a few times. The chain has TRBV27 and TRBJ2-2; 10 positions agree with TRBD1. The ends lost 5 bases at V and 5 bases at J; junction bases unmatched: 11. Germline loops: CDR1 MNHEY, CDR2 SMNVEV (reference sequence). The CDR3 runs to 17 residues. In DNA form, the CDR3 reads TGTGCCAGCAGTCGGCCCCCCGGGACAGGGGAGACCGGGGAGCTGTTTTTT. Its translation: CASSRPPGTGETGELFF.

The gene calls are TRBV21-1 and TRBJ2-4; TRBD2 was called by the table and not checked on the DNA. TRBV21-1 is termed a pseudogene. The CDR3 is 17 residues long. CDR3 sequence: CASTVSPGSISCNIQYF. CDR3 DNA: TGTGCCAGCACCGTATCTCCGGGATCAATCTCGTGCAACATTCAGTACTTC.

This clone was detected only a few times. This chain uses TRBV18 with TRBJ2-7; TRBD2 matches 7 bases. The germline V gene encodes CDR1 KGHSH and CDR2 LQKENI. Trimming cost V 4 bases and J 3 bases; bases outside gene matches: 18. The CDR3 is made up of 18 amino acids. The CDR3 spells CASSQGLDWASGIYEQYF. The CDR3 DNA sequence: TGTGCCAGCTCACAGGGCCTAGATTGGGCTAGCGGAATCTACGAGCAGTACTTC.